This TCR beta chain was identified during a study of shared clonotypes between healthy human individuals (dated by TCRdb to the early 2020s). For context, the study as a whole: The cohort included a few men and a couple of women between 18 and 49 years of age. To increase sequencing depth and limit assay-specific biases, different laboratories used diverse techniques to prepare libraries and sequence TCR repertoires. Each donor's leukapheresis produced roughly between roughly 0.85 and 10 billion PBMCs. To estimate repertoire size and how much clonotype sharing occurs between individuals, the study deeply sequenced the blood TCR repertoires of 4 to 6 healthy adults.

The germline V gene (reference sequence) yields LNHDA for CDR1 and SQIVND for CDR2. Including cysteine and phenylalanine, the CDR3 has 14 amino acids. The only DNA kept is the CDR3, 42 bases in frame from the first base. Trimming takes 6 bases off V and 2 bases off J; junction bases not matched to a gene: 4. Broad study findings and their caveats: The genetic and exposure-history diversity represented was limited by the small number of donors. Sampling was restricted to blood, and TCR repertoires in tissues likely differ from the TCR repertoires found in blood. Pairwise subsampling led to the expectation that sequencing depth would affect the degree of clonotype sharing among donors.

Using the deep immunoSEQ assay, multiplex PCR amplified TCR CDR3 regions from genomic DNA. For each cell subset, the extracted genomic DNA was distributed evenly across all wells of several immunoSEQ 96-well plates, and each plate served as one replicate. For unsorted PBMC, each replicate PCR was loaded with roughly 270 ng genomic DNA, equivalent to 25,000 to 35,000 T cell genomes. Ten immunoSEQ deep assay plates were used to sequence the unsorted PBMC genomic DNA. The purified libraries were quantified using a Qubit 3.0 fluorometer, sized with a Bioanalyzer 2100, and then quantified again using the KAPA Library Quantification kit. Each immunoSEQ 96-well plate was sequenced on its own single-read 150-cycle Illumina NextSeq 550 flow cell. The authors processed their data as follows. Because the immunoSEQ output included only junctional sequences and no quality scores, the filtering could not be the same as the filtering used for full-length reads. Sequences were annotated with PyIR, a Python wrapper for IgBLAST v1.9, and V/J genes and CDR3 were assigned using IMGT germline references. Reads were removed for weak V/J assignments (E-value above 1e-6), missing CDR3, stop codons, out-of-frame junctions, or ambiguous translated residues. V3J clonotypes were defined by identical inferred V gene, J gene, and CDR3 amino acid sequence. To compute the percentage overlap between repertoires, the number of shared unique clonotypes was divided by the size of the smaller repertoire. RTK rarefaction, the Chao1 estimator, and Recon v2.1 estimates of unobserved clonotypes were used to assess repertoire richness. TCRdb's version of the immuneACCESS table is confined to in-frame rearrangements and falls short of the full clone set. An unresolved V gene accounts for under half of the shortfall where checked; the remainder is of unknown origin. Clone size and the V and J calls come from that table; the DNA yielded D and trimming. In this sample the table shows hundreds of thousands of clones, roughly 79% of which occur a single time. The top ten clones comprise more than 10% of the sample.

As concerns this clone: Its cognate antigen has yet to be identified. No clone much larger than this one lies a single base away; base qualities are absent.

The donors were healthy, HIV-negative adults with no recently reported acute infections or vaccinations. Every donor was a Caucasian adult residing in Nashville, Tennessee, USA. For unsorted samples, roughly 90 million PBMCs were counted, and genomic DNA was extracted using the QIAamp DNA Blood Mini kit. Blood was obtained by leukapheresis, after which PBMCs were separated by Ficoll-Histopaque density gradient centrifugation and cryopreserved in liquid nitrogen vapor phase. The rearrangement joined TRBV19 to TRBJ1-3; TRBD1 aligns with 7 central bases. The TCR comes from a woman between 35 and 50 years old in good health. Some clones in this sample may be carry-over from other donors' samples. Sequencing was done on a sample of PBMCs. The sequenced DNA: TGTGCCAGTAGCGTGGGACAGACTGGAAACACCATATATTTT. This sequence encodes CASSVGQTGNTIYF.